These 29 T cell receptor beta chains were sequenced from one sample in a study of cytomegalovirus exposure and HLA in healthy donors (dated by TCRdb to 2015 to 2018). Receptor amplification or capture employed the immunoSEQ multiplex PCR assay. TCRdb took over this immuneACCESS table, retaining in-frame rearrangements with V and J assigned. Such tables are incomplete; in checked studies, under half of the missing clones stem from an unresolved V gene, and the remainder is unexplained. In all, the sample holds about 300,000 clones, and approximately 88% of those were seen once. Of the sample, around 0.92% falls within the top ten clones. Sequences were obtained from PBMCs. These receptors all stem from a woman aged 18-30 years in good health and CMV-seronegative.

CDR3 DNA: TGTGCCAGCGGCCCCTATGCCCCACTATATGGCTACACCTTC. Protein: CASGPYAPLYGYTF. The chain recombines TRBV28 with TRBJ1-2, with no clear D. Between the trimmed V and J ends, which lost 8 bases and 5 bases, there was a span of 18 bases. This CDR3 comprises 14 residues. CDR1 MDHEN and CDR2 SYDVKM come from the germline V gene.

The rearrangement links TRBV2 to TRBJ2-2, with 8 bases matching TRBD2. The CDR3 spans 12 residues. Trimming took 0 bases from V and 16 from J; bases not matched to a gene: 4. Germline CDR1 reads SNHLY; CDR2 reads FYNNEI. The CDR3 here is CASSEAGGRTFF. Written as DNA, the CDR3 is TGTGCCAGCAGTGAAGCGGGCGGGAGGACGTTTTTT.

This clone appeared once. The rearrangement links TRBV6-5 to TRBJ2-1; D ambiguous. V was shortened by 7 bases and J by 6 bases, with 16 bases between the two germline ends. Germline V lookup: CDR1 MNHEY, CDR2 SVGAGI. The CDR3 totals 14 residues. CDR3 sequence (DNA): TGTGCCAGCATCACATGGGCCTCTCCCAATGAGCAGTTCTTC. This encodes CASITWASPNEQFF.

This chain links TRBV27 with TRBJ2-7, with D perhaps TRBD2 (5 bases). The germline V gene has CDR1 MNHEY and CDR2 SMNVEV (reference sequence). The CDR3 is made up of 14 amino acids. V was cut by 3 bases and J by 5 bases, with 14 bases left in between. CDR3 nucleotide sequence: TGTGCCAGCAGTTTTGTCGGGATCGGCCACGAGCAGTACTTC. Amino acid sequence: CASSFVGIGHEQYF.

This clone was counted a single time. This chain links TRBV7-2 with TRBJ2-2; weak D call: TRBD2 (5 bases). The CDR3 is 15 amino acids. V dropped 3 bases and J dropped 1 base, with 9 bases sitting between them. Germline V gene data show CDR1 as SGHTA and CDR2 as FQGNSA. CDR3 coding DNA: TGTGCCAGCAGCTTCCCACTAGGGAACACCGGGGAGCTGTTTTTT. Its translation is CASSFPLGNTGELFF.

The chain has TRBV6-5 and TRBJ2-1; D remains unclear. CDR1 is MNHEY, CDR2 SVGAGI, per germline. V lost 2 bases to trimming and J lost 0 bases, with 8 bases between them. The CDR3 totals 15 residues. The CDR3 nucleotides read TGTGCCAGCAGTTACCTTCGAGGCTCCTACAATGAGCAGTTCTTC. This gives the protein CASSYLRGSYNEQFF.

The chain has TRBV12-5 and TRBJ1-2; tentatively, D is TRBD1 (6 bases). The V gene lost 4 bases and the J gene lost 7 bases, with 13 bases spanning the gap. Looked up from germline, CDR1 is LGHNT and CDR2 is FRNRAP. This CDR3 contains 13 residues. The CDR3 nucleotides read TGTGCTAGTGGTTGGAAAGGACAGTCTGGCTACACCTTC. This sequence encodes CASGWKGQSGYTF. Combining the CDR3 with reference TRBV12-5 and TRBJ1-2 gives the whole variable domain DARVTQTPRHKVTEMGQEVTMRCQPILGHNTVFWYRQTMMQGLELLAYFRNRAPLDDSGMPKDRFSAEMPDATLATLKIQPSEPRDSAVYFCASGWKGQSGYTFGSGTRLTVV.

This clone was counted once. V gene TRBV6-4 combines with J gene TRBJ1-1; no definite D call. CDR1 MRHNA and CDR2 SNTAGT come from the germline V gene. The CDR3 is 13 amino acids. V was pared by 4 bases and J by 2 bases, with 8 bases between. The CDR3 DNA follows: TGTGCCAGCAGTGGCACACCAAACACTGAAGCTTTCTTT. This sequence encodes CASSGTPNTEAFF.

This rearrangement joins TRBV11-2 to TRBJ2-7, with 9 bases lining up with TRBD2. Germline CDR1 is SGHAT and CDR2 is FQNNGV. This CDR3 is 16 amino acids long. Germline trimming cut 5 bases from V and 0 bases from J; bases unmatched to any gene: 8. CDR3 nucleotide sequence: TGTGCCAGCAGCCCCCTCCGCGGGAGGGTCTCCTACGAGCAGTACTTC. It encodes CASSPLRGRVSYEQYF. Drawing the rest from reference TRBV11-2 and TRBJ2-7, the complete variable domain is EAGVAQSPRYKIIEKRQSVAFWCNPISGHATLYWYQQILGQGPKLLIQFQNNGVVDDSQLPKDRFSAERLKGVDSTLKIQPAKLEDSAVYLCASSPLRGRVSYEQYFGPGTRLTVT.

This clone showed up just once. The chain joins TRBV5-1 to TRBJ1-3; 9 nucleotides align to TRBD1. Losses at the gene ends were 3 bases for V and 0 bases for J; bases not matched to a gene: 10. Germline-derived CDR1 and CDR2 are SGHRS and YFSETQ. The CDR3 loop spans 18 amino acids. The CDR3 reads CASSYRDRASSSGNTIYF. Written as DNA, the CDR3 is TGCGCCAGCAGCTACCGGGACAGGGCATCTTCCTCTGGAAACACCATATATTTT.

This clone showed up just once. The genes are TRBV28 and TRBJ2-7; the D gene is possibly TRBD2 (6 bases). The CDR3 sequence is 15 residues long. V was trimmed by 0 bases and J by 0 bases, leaving 9 bases between them. Germline V gene lookup returns CDR1 MDHEN and CDR2 SYDVKM. The CDR3, as DNA: TGTGCCAGCAGTTTATGGGCGGGGAGCTCCTACGAGCAGTACTTC. It specifies CASSLWAGSSYEQYF.

The chain carries TRBV5-6 and TRBJ2-7, with TRBD1 matching 7 bases. Trimming at V came to 0 bases and at J to 2 bases, leaving 2 bases not matched to a gene. The CDR3 length is 14 residues. The germline V gene encodes CDR1 SGHDT and CDR2 YYEEEE. The CDR3 DNA is TGTGCCAGCAGCTTGGGAGGGGGCACCTACGAGCAGTACTTC. As protein: CASSLGGGTYEQYF.

The chain links TRBV11-2 to TRBJ2-5; 8 nucleotides align to TRBD2. With V trimmed by 7 bases and J by 3 bases, 10 bases remained unmatched. This CDR3 has 15 residues. CDR1 is SGHAT, CDR2 FQNNGV, per germline. This chain's CDR3 is CASKRRAGEEETQYF. In DNA form, the CDR3 reads TGTGCCAGCAAACGGAGAGCGGGAGAGGAAGAGACCCAGTACTTC.

V gene TRBV5-1 combines with J gene TRBJ1-1; D gene unclear. Trimming shortened V by 4 bases and J by 0 bases, and 7 bases separated the two germline ends. The length of the CDR3 is 13 residues. Germline lookup yields CDR1 SGHRS and CDR2 YFSETQ. CDR3 nucleotide sequence: TGCGCCAGCAGCAGCTTATTGAACACTGAAGCTTTCTTT. Translated: CASSSLLNTEAFF.

This chain links TRBV9 with TRBJ1-1, with D uncertain. Germline V gene sequence: CDR1 SGDLS, CDR2 YYNGEE. The CDR3 covers 14 residues. V gave up 3 bases and J gave up 3 bases, with 12 bases separating them. The CDR3 reads CASSARSRDTEAFF. In nucleotides, the CDR3 is TGTGCCAGCAGCGCCAGATCCCGGGACACTGAAGCTTTCTTT.

Written as DNA, the CDR3 is TGCGCCAGCAGCTTTGGCGGATACACAGATACGCAGTATTTT. Residues: CASSFGGYTDTQYF. The chain employs TRBV5-1 and TRBJ2-3, with D hard to call. The CDR3 totals 14 residues. CDR1 SGHRS and CDR2 YFSETQ come from the germline V gene. V dropped 2 bases and J dropped 2 bases, with 9 bases sitting between them.

The gene calls are TRBV15 and TRBJ2-4, with TRBD2 matching 14 bases. From germline, CDR1 is LNHNV and CDR2 YYDKDF (reference sequence). J lost 6 bases, V lost 3 bases, and 13 bases had no gene match. CDR3 length: 19 residues. The CDR3 is CATSSTTGTSGRGGNIQYF. In nucleotides, the CDR3 is TGTGCCACCAGCAGCACCACCGGGACTAGCGGGAGAGGGGGAAACATTCAGTACTTC. The full variable domain, completed using reference TRBV15 and TRBJ2-4, is DAMVIQNPRYQVTQFGKPVTLSCSQTLNHNVMYWYQQKSSQAPKLLFHYYDKDFNNEADTPDNFQSRRPNTSFCFLDIRSPGLGDTAMYLCATSSTTGTSGRGGNIQYFGAGTRLSVL.

The V call is TRBV28, the J call TRBJ1-1; D might be TRBD1 (6 bases). Trimming cost V 7 bases and J 6 bases, with 15 bases left between them. Per the germline V gene, CDR1 is MDHEN and CDR2 is SYDVKM. The CDR3 spans 13 residues. CDR3 loop: CASTSRQAAEAFF. DNA for the CDR3: TGTGCCAGCACAAGCCGACAGGCAGCTGAAGCTTTCTTT.

This clone came up once. The V call is TRBV7-9, the J call TRBJ2-2; tentatively, D is TRBD1 (6 bases). Germline V CDR1 and CDR2: SEHNR, FQNEAQ (reference sequence). The CDR3 has 14 residues. V was shortened by 7 bases and J by 0 bases, with 9 bases between the two germline ends. In nucleotides, the CDR3 is TGTGCCAGCACCGGGACAACGAACACCGGGGAGCTGTTTTTT. This sequence encodes CASTGTTNTGELFF.

The J gene is TRBJ1-5, the V gene TRBV7-2; D is possibly TRBD1 (6 bases). Germline assignment: CDR1 SGHTA and CDR2 FQGNSA. The CDR3 is made up of 16 amino acids. V lost 5 bases, J lost 2 bases, and 16 bases lay in between. The CDR3 here is CASSLQGYSGNQPQHF. In DNA, the CDR3 is TGTGCCAGCAGCCTACAGGGATATAGTGGCAATCAGCCCCAGCATTTT.

This chain uses TRBV11-2 with TRBJ2-7; TRBD2 matches 10 bases. Germline V gives CDR1 SGHAT, CDR2 FQNNGV. V dropped 5 bases and J dropped 7; count of bases not matched to a gene: 11. CDR3 size: 15 residues. The CDR3 is CASSPALAGATEQYF. Written as DNA, the CDR3 is TGTGCCAGCAGCCCCGCCCTAGCGGGGGCAACGGAGCAGTACTTC.

The gene calls are TRBV4-1 and TRBJ1-2; 7 bases are shared with TRBD1. This CDR3 spans 15 amino acids. J gave up 4 bases and V 0 bases, and 5 bases lay outside the gene matches. Looked up from germline, CDR1 is MGHRA and CDR2 is YSYEKL. Here the CDR3 reads CASSQDSGQAYGYTF. The CDR3 DNA reads as TGCGCCAGCAGCCAAGATAGCGGACAGGCCTATGGCTACACCTTC.

This clone was observed a handful of times. The chain couples TRBV5-4 to TRBJ1-2; maybe TRBD1 (5 bases). Trimming left V 1 base short and J 0 bases short, with 10 bases between. This CDR3 spans 15 amino acids. Germline V gene sequence: CDR1 SGHNT, CDR2 YYREEE (reference sequence). CDR3 bases: TGTGCCAGCAGCTTGAGTACAGGCCCTAACTATGGCTACACCTTC. Translation: CASSLSTGPNYGYTF.

V usage is TRBV7-3 and J usage is TRBJ2-6; D gene uncertain. The germline CDR1 and CDR2 sequences are SGHTA and FQGTGA. The V and J ends lost 4 bases and 0 bases respectively, with 4 bases between them. The CDR3 runs to 14 residues. The CDR3 reads CASSSHSGANVLTF. CDR3 in DNA: TGTGCCAGCAGCTCCCACTCTGGGGCCAACGTCCTGACTTTC.

The V and J genes are TRBV28 and TRBJ2-2; D might be TRBD1 (5 bases). From germline, CDR1 is MDHEN and CDR2 SYDVKM. The V end was cut by 6 bases, the J end by 4 bases, with 12 bases between. The CDR3 is made up of 14 amino acids. DNA for the CDR3: TGTGCCAGCAGGGACACCGGTTCCACCGGGGAGCTGTTTTTT. Amino acids: CASRDTGSTGELFF.

The gene calls are TRBV27 and TRBJ2-3; TRBD2 is a possible D gene (6 bases). Germline V gene sequence: CDR1 MNHEY, CDR2 SMNVEV (reference sequence). V was trimmed by 5 bases and J by 4 bases, leaving 13 bases between them. The CDR3 covers 14 residues. The CDR3 bases are TGTGCCAGCAGTGTGCTAGCGAGGGCAGATACGCAGTATTTT. Translation gives CASSVLARADTQYF.

This clone was observed a single time. The chain uses TRBV11-3 and TRBJ2-1; 9 nucleotides match TRBD2. Germline V lookup: CDR1 SGHNT, CDR2 YENEEA. The J segment lost 6 bases and the V segment lost 3 bases, leaving 6 bases of the junction unmatched. CDR3 length: 15 residues. The CDR3 loop reads CASSLLLAGVNEQFF. In DNA form, the CDR3 reads TGTGCCAGCAGCTTGCTTTTAGCGGGAGTCAATGAGCAGTTCTTC.

The rearrangement links TRBV9 to TRBJ2-3, with 9 bases that match TRBD1. Per the germline V gene, CDR1 is SGDLS and CDR2 is YYNGEE. This CDR3 is 16 amino acids long. V dropped 3 bases and J dropped 1; count of bases not matched to a gene: 6. CDR3 bases: TGTGCCAGCAGCGCCACAGGGGGCGCGGGCACAGATACGCAGTATTTT. Protein product: CASSATGGAGTDTQYF. Full variable domain (remainder filled in from reference TRBV9 and TRBJ2-3): DSGVTQTPKHLITATGQRVTLRCSPRSGDLSVYWYQQSLDQGLQFLIQYYNGEERAKGNILERFSAQQFPDLHSELNLSSLELGDSALYFCASSATGGAGTDTQYFGPGTRLTVL.

The CDR3 nucleotides are TGTGCCAGCAGCTCCAACAGGTTCCTTAGCAATCAGCCCCAGCATTTT. Encoded protein: CASSSNRFLSNQPQHF. The V and J genes are TRBV27 and TRBJ1-5; D is perhaps TRBD1 (5 bases). The V end lost 6 bases, the J end lost 0 bases, and 15 bases lay between the germline ends. The germline CDR1 and CDR2 sequences are MNHEY and SMNVEV (reference sequence). The CDR3 totals 16 residues.